The next 29 T cell receptor beta chains were all read from a single sample in a study of memory CD4+ T cells and cytomegalovirus serostatus. Single viable CD3+CD4+CD8-CD45RO+ cells were sorted as the memory CD4+ T cells. TCRdb's table, derived via immunoSEQ multiplex PCR, lists solely in-frame clones and lacks some. The table lists more than 35,000 clones, over 60% of them singletons, with 0.75% to 0.9% in the top ten. Sequencing was performed on memory CD4+ T cells from blood. Receptor source: an adult in good health and CMV-seronegative.

V is TRBV19 and J is TRBJ2-7; D may be TRBD1 (6 bases). The CDR3 has 14 residues. The germline V gene has CDR1 LNHDA and CDR2 SQIVND (reference sequence). V gave up 1 base and J gave up 9 bases, with 16 bases separating them. In DNA form, the CDR3 reads TGTGCCAGTAGTATAGCGGGGACACCCGGTTGGCAGTACTTC. This gives the protein CASSIAGTPGWQYF.

This chain connects TRBV5-1 to TRBJ2-2; the D gene could be TRBD1 or TRBD2 (6 bases each). There are 17 residues in the CDR3. Trimming shortened V by 4 bases and J by 1 base, and 17 bases separated the two germline ends. Germline V lookup: CDR1 SGHRS, CDR2 YFSETQ. The CDR3 sequence is CASSLPGAAQNTGELFF. The CDR3 nucleotides are TGCGCCAGCAGCCTTCCGGGGGCGGCACAGAACACCGGGGAGCTGTTTTTT. The complete variable domain, with remaining parts taken from reference TRBV5-1 and TRBJ2-2, reads KAGVTQTPRYLIKTRGQQVTLSCSPISGHRSVSWYQQTPGQGLQFLFEYFSETQRNKGNFPGRFSGRQFSNSRSEMNVSTLELGDSALYLCASSLPGAAQNTGELFFGEGSRLTVL.

The chain combines TRBV7-6 with TRBJ1-1; D is uncertain. Germline values: CDR1 SGHVS, CDR2 FNYEAQ. The CDR3 is 16 amino acids. The ends were cut back, 2 bases at V and 4 bases at J, with 17 bases in the middle. This chain's CDR3 is CASSLSPPSVSTEAFF. As DNA, the CDR3 is TGTGCCAGCAGCTTAAGTCCACCGTCCGTGAGCACTGAAGCTTTCTTT. Drawing the rest from reference TRBV7-6 and TRBJ1-1, the complete variable domain is GAGVSQSPRYKVTKRGQDVALRCDPISGHVSLYWYRQALGQGPEFLTYFNYEAQQDKSGLPNDRFSAERPEGSISTLTIQRTEQRDSAMYRCASSLSPPSVSTEAFFGQGTRLTVV.

The genes are TRBV5-1 and TRBJ2-2; 7 bases match TRBD1. The CDR3 loop spans 15 amino acids. The ends lost 4 bases at V and 4 bases at J; junction bases unmatched: 7. Germline V gene data show CDR1 as SGHRS and CDR2 as YFSETQ. CDR3: CASSPGQSGTGELFF. The CDR3 region has the DNA TGCGCCAGCAGCCCGGGACAGTCGGGCACCGGGGAGCTGTTTTTT.

To note about this clone: One end of the junction does not line up with germline, which may come from a read error. The chain combines TRBV6-1 with TRBJ2-1; 9 positions agree with TRBD2. CDR1 and CDR2 (germline): MNHNS, SASEGT. The CDR3 runs to 18 residues. The CDR3 loop is CAISEGYLRAGGHNEQFF. CDR3 DNA: TGTGCCATCAGTGAAGGATATTTACGAGCGGGGGGTCACAATGAGCAGTTCTTC.

CDR3 region: CASSPRGKFLHEQYF. The CDR3, as DNA: TGTGCCAGCAGCCCCAGAGGGAAGTTTCTCCACGAGCAGTACTTC. This rearrangement joins TRBV5-4 to TRBJ2-7; a weak D match, TRBD2 (5 bases). The CDR3 has 15 amino acids. The V end lost 4 bases, the J end lost 5 bases, and 19 bases lay between the germline ends. Germline V CDR1 and CDR2: SGHNT, YYREEE (reference sequence). The variable domain in full, with the rest retrieved from reference TRBV5-4 and TRBJ2-7, is ETGVTQSPTHLIKTRGQQVTLRCSSQSGHNTVSWYQQALGQGPQFIFQYYREEENGRGNFPPRFSGLQFPNYSSELNVNALELDDSALYLCASSPRGKFLHEQYFGPGTRLTVT.

The chain recombines TRBV7-8 with TRBJ1-5; 7 nucleotides agree with TRBD1. The CDR3 is 14 residues long. CDR1 SGHVS and CDR2 FQNEAQ come from the germline V gene. V lost 8 bases and J lost 0; bases outside the gene matches: 4. In DNA form, the CDR3 reads TGTGCCAGCTGGGCAGGGGGTAGCAATCAGCCCCAGCATTTT. The encoded protein is CASWAGGSNQPQHF. Full variable domain (missing parts from reference TRBV7-8 and TRBJ1-5): GAGVSQSPRYKVAKRGQDVALRCDPISGHVSLFWYQQALGQGPEFLTYFQNEAQLDKSGLPSDRFFAERPEGSVSTLKIQRTQQEDSAVYLCASWAGGSNQPQHFGDGTRLSIL.

V usage is TRBV2 and J usage is TRBJ1-2, with a possible D match to TRBD1 (6 bases). The CDR3 spans 12 residues. CDR1 is SNHLY, CDR2 FYNNEI, per germline. V gave up 6 bases and J gave up 5 bases, with 10 bases separating them. The DNA for the CDR3 is TGTGCCAGCAGGGACAGAGCTTATGGCTACACCTTC. Amino acids: CASRDRAYGYTF.

This rearrangement joins TRBV2 to TRBJ2-6, with D perhaps TRBD1 (6 bases). From germline, CDR1 is SNHLY and CDR2 FYNNEI. The CDR3 has 15 amino acids. The germline V and J ends were trimmed by 7 bases and 3 bases, with 13 bases remaining between them. CDR3 bases: TGTGCCAGCAACATACAGGGCGGTGGGGCCAACGTCCTGACTTTC. This gives the protein CASNIQGGGANVLTF.

In regard to this clone: The junction departs from the called germline gene at one end, perhaps through a read error. The chain employs TRBV30 and TRBJ2-1, with D unclear. The CDR3 totals 13 residues. Looked up from germline, CDR1 is GTSNPN and CDR2 is SVGIG (reference sequence). CDR3 nucleotides: TGTGCCTCTTACACTCGGACCTATAATGAGCAGTTCTTC. Its protein is CASYTRTYNEQFF.

This rearrangement joins TRBV5-1 to TRBJ1-2, with D perhaps matching TRBD1 (5 bases). This CDR3 comprises 14 residues. The V gene lost 5 bases and the J gene lost 7 bases, with 18 bases spanning the gap. Germline-derived CDR1 and CDR2 are SGHRS and YFSETQ. The CDR3 region is CASSPGTASGGYTF. Written as DNA, the CDR3 is TGCGCCAGCAGTCCCGGGACTGCCAGCGGTGGCTACACCTTC.

To note about this clone: The same CDR3 also results from other DNA sequences found in this sample. The chain is built from TRBV5-4 and TRBJ2-3, with D unresolved. Germline assignment: CDR1 SGHNT and CDR2 YYREEE (reference sequence). Trimming stripped 4 bases from V and 2 bases from J, with 5 bases between. The CDR3 is 12 residues long. CDR3 bases: TGTGCCAGCAGCCCTTCCACAGATACGCAGTATTTT. Its translation is CASSPSTDTQYF.

This rearrangement joins TRBV7-9 to TRBJ1-2; TRBD1 matches at 11 bases. This CDR3 is built from 17 residues. After removal of 5 bases from V and 3 bases from J, the junction contained 11 bases not matched to a gene. Germline V CDR1 and CDR2: SEHNR, FQNEAQ (reference sequence). This CDR3 reads CASSPSLRTGGDYGYTF. DNA of the CDR3: TGTGCCAGCAGCCCCTCCCTAAGGACAGGGGGCGACTATGGCTACACCTTC.

The rearrangement uses TRBV9 and TRBJ1-1; D gene uncertain. The germline V and J ends were trimmed by 4 bases and 0 bases, with 10 bases remaining between them. Looked up from germline, CDR1 is SGDLS and CDR2 is YYNGEE. The CDR3 spans 14 residues. The chain's CDR3 is CASSPRGMNTEAFF. The CDR3 nucleotides are TGTGCCAGCAGCCCCAGAGGCATGAACACTGAAGCTTTCTTT.

The chain carries TRBV6-5 and TRBJ1-3; TRBD1 matches at 9 bases. After removal of 2 bases from V and 4 bases from J, the junction contained 6 bases not matched to a gene. CDR1 is MNHEY and CDR2 is SVGAGI in the germline V gene. This CDR3 comprises 16 residues. The CDR3, as DNA: TGTGCCAGCAGTTACCGAACAGGGGGCGCCGGAAACACCATATATTTT. This translates into CASSYRTGGAGNTIYF.

The chain carries TRBV7-9 and TRBJ1-4, with 9 bases aligning to TRBD1. Germline-derived CDR1 and CDR2 are SEHNR and FQNEAQ (reference sequence). The CDR3 extends over 14 amino acids. V was clipped by 5 bases and J by 6 bases; unmatched bases: 4. The CDR3 region is CASSGDRVDEKLFF. In DNA, the CDR3 is TGTGCCAGCAGCGGGGACAGGGTTGATGAAAAACTGTTTTTT.

The V and J genes are TRBV5-1 and TRBJ1-3; 8 nucleotides agree with TRBD1. The CDR3 runs to 14 residues. V was clipped by 1 base and J by 8 bases; unmatched bases: 5. Germline-derived CDR1 and CDR2 are SGHRS and YFSETQ. The CDR3 sequence: CASSLLPRGHTIYF. In DNA, the CDR3 is TGCGCCAGCAGCTTGTTACCCAGGGGGCACACCATATATTTT.

The chain couples TRBV2 to TRBJ1-1; TRBD1 matches at 8 bases. J lost 0 bases, V lost 3 bases, and 6 bases had no gene match. CDR3 length: 16 amino acids. Per the germline V gene, CDR1 is SNHLY and CDR2 is FYNNEI. The CDR3 region has the DNA TGTGCCAGCAGTGAGGGGCAGGGGGCCTTGAACACTGAAGCTTTCTTT. It is translated as CASSEGQGALNTEAFF.

The rearrangement links TRBV7-6 to TRBJ1-6; 9 nucleotides align to TRBD1. Germline-derived CDR1 and CDR2 are SGHVS and FNYEAQ. The CDR3 is 16 residues long. V gave up 5 bases and J gave up 6 bases; unmatched junction bases: 8. The CDR3: CASSLNQGQGNSPLHF. The CDR3 DNA is TGTGCCAGCAGCCTAAATCAGGGACAGGGTAATTCACCCCTCCACTTT.

This chain links TRBV5-4 with TRBJ1-2; tentative D call: TRBD1 (6 bases). The length of the CDR3 is 14 residues. V was clipped by 3 bases and J by 2 bases, with 11 bases between them. Looked up from germline, CDR1 is SGHNT and CDR2 is YYREEE (reference sequence). The CDR3 reads CASSWGTLNYGYTF. CDR3 nucleotide sequence: TGTGCCAGCAGCTGGGGGACATTAAACTATGGCTACACCTTC.

The chain links TRBV19 to TRBJ2-2; 12 bases are shared with TRBD1. Per the germline V gene, CDR1 is LNHDA and CDR2 is SQIVND (reference sequence). The CDR3 has 17 residues. V dropped 6 bases and J dropped 4; count of bases not matched to a gene: 9. CDR3 DNA sequence: TGTGCCAGTAGGCCCACGGGGACAGGGGGCATCACCGGGGAGCTGTTTTTT. The encoded protein is CASRPTGTGGITGELFF.

The table lists this clone with a count of one. The chain joins TRBV14 to TRBJ2-7, with D perhaps matching TRBD2 (5 bases). Deletions cut 2 bases from V and 2 bases from J, with 28 bases between. The CDR3 is made up of 20 amino acids. The germline V gene encodes CDR1 SGHDN and CDR2 FVKESK. The DNA for the CDR3 is TGTGCCAGCAGCCAATCTGGCGTCTTCCTCTTAAGGACTCCGGCCTACGAGCAGTACTTC. Protein product: CASSQSGVFLLRTPAYEQYF.

This chain connects TRBV18 to TRBJ2-5; 8 bases are a match to TRBD2. The length of the CDR3 is 15 residues. V was pared by 1 base and J by 5 bases, with 6 bases of the junction left unmatched. The germline CDR1 and CDR2 sequences are KGHSH and LQKENI. The CDR3 spells CASSPQRGTQETQYF. In nucleotides, the CDR3 is TGTGCCAGCTCACCACAGCGGGGGACCCAGGAGACCCAGTACTTC.

This sequence joins TRBV27 and TRBJ2-7, with D possibly being TRBD2 (7 bases). The CDR3 is 15 residues long. The germline V gene encodes CDR1 MNHEY and CDR2 SMNVEV (reference sequence). Trimming shortened V by 2 bases and J by 2 bases, and 13 bases separated the two germline ends. For the CDR3, the DNA is TGTGCCAGCAGTTTAACGAGGGGGGGTGCCTACGAGCAGTACTTC. This sequence encodes CASSLTRGGAYEQYF.

The chain joins TRBV2 to TRBJ2-1; D unclear. The germline CDR1 and CDR2 sequences are SNHLY and FYNNEI. With 6 bases removed from V and 0 bases from J, the gap between germline ends came to 12 bases. The length of the CDR3 is 15 residues. CDR3 DNA sequence: TGTGCCAGCAGAGTGGGCGGCGACTCCTACAATGAGCAGTTCTTC. Translating gives CASRVGGDSYNEQFF.

The rearrangement links TRBV6-1 to TRBJ1-5; D may be TRBD1 (5 bases). The V end lost 8 bases, the J end lost 6 bases, and 14 bases lay between the germline ends. The germline CDR1 and CDR2 sequences are MNHNS and SASEGT. The CDR3 is 13 amino acids. This chain's CDR3 is CASLRGGAQPQHF. Written as DNA, the CDR3 is TGTGCCAGCCTAAGAGGAGGGGCTCAGCCCCAGCATTTT.

Notes on this clone: At one end the junction does not follow the germline gene, possibly because of a read error. V usage is TRBV5-1 and J usage is TRBJ2-7; TRBD1 aligns across 10 bases. This CDR3 has 13 residues. Germline loops: CDR1 SGHRS, CDR2 YFSETQ. CDR3 residues: CASSLESDRGLFF. The CDR3 DNA sequence: TGCGCCAGCAGCTTGGAATCTGACAGGGGGCTCTTCTTC.

The chain recombines TRBV27 with TRBJ1-1; a weak D match, TRBD1 (5 bases). V was pared by 5 bases and J by 1 base, with 11 bases between. CDR3 length: 14 residues. Germline V gene lookup returns CDR1 MNHEY and CDR2 SMNVEV (reference sequence). The CDR3 region is CASSNPDRNTEAFF. In DNA, the CDR3 is TGTGCCAGCAGTAATCCCGACAGGAACACTGAAGCTTTCTTT.

The V gene is TRBV18, the J gene TRBJ2-3, with 7 positions matching TRBD1. Per germline, CDR1 KGHSH and CDR2 LQKENI. The CDR3 contains 17 residues. With 3 bases clipped from V and 2 bases from J, the junction kept 11 bases outside the gene matches. CDR3 sequence (DNA): TGTGCCAGCTCACCGCTACGGACAGGAGAGGTCACAGATACGCAGTATTTT. Encoded protein: CASSPLRTGEVTDTQYF.